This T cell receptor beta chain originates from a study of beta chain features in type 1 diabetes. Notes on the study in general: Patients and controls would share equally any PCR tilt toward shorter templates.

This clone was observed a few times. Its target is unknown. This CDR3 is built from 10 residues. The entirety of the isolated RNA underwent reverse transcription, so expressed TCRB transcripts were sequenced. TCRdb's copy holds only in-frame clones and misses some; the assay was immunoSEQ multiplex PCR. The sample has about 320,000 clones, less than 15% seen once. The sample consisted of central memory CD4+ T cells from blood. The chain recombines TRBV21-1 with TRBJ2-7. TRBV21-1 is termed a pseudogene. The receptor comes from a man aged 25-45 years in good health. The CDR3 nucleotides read TGTGCCAGCAACCCCAACGAGCAGTACTTC. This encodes CASNPNEQYF.